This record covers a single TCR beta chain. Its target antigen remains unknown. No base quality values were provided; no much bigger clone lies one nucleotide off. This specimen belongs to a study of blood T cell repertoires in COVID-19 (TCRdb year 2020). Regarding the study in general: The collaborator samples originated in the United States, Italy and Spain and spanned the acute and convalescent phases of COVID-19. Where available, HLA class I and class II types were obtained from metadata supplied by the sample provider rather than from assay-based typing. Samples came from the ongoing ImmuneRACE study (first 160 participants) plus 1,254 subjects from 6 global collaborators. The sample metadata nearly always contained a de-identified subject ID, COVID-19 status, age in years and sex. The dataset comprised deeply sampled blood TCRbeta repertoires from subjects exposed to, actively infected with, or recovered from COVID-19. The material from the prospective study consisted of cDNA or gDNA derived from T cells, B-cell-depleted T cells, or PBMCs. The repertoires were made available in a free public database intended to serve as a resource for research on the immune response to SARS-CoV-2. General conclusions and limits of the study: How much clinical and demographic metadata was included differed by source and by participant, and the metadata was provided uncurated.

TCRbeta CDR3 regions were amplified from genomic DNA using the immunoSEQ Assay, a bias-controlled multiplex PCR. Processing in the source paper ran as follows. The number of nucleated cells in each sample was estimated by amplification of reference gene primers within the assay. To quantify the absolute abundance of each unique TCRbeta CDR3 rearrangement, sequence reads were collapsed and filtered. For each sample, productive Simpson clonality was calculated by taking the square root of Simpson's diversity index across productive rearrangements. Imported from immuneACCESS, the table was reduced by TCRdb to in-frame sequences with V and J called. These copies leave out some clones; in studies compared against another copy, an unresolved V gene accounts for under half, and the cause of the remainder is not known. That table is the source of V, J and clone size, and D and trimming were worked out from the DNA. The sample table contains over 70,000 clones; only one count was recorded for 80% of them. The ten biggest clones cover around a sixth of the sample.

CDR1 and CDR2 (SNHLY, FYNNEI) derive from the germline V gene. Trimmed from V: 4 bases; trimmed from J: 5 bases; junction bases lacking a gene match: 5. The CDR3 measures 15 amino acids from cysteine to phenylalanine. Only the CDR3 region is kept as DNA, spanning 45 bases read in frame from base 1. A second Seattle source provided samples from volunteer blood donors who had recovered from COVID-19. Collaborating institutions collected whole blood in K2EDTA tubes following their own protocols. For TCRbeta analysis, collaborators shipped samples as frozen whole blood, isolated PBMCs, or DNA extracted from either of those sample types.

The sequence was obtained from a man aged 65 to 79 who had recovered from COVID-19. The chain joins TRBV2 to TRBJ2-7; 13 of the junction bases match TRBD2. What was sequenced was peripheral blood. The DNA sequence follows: TGTGCCAGCAGTGGGACTAGCGGGAGACAAGACGAGCAGTACTTC. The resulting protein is CASSGTSGRQDEQYF.